This TCR beta chain was identified during a study of cytomegalovirus exposure and HLA in healthy donors. Use of 60 Vbeta and 13 Jbeta primers characterized the PCR. Libraries were prepared by immunoSEQ multiplex PCR; TCRdb keeps only in-frame clonotypes and omits some of them. The sample lists under 75,000 clones, 86% occurring once. As concerns this clone: Its antigen is unidentified.

Study-level points and caveats: Earlier analysis looked at TCR beta V segments, and most were productive about 87% or about 30% of the time.

V was shortened by 5 bases and J by 2 bases, with 19 bases between the two germline ends. Germline CDR1 MDHEN, CDR2 SYDVKM. The CDR3 covers 16 residues. The chain recombines TRBV28 with TRBJ2-7; TRBD2 might be the D (6 bases). Sequenced sample: PBMCs. This receptor was taken from a woman aged 30 to 39 in good health and CMV-seronegative. The CDR3 spells CASSPSLAGLTYEQYF. For the CDR3, the DNA is TGTGCCAGCAGTCCCAGTTTGGCGGGACTTACCTACGAGCAGTACTTC.